What follows describes a single TCR beta chain. Before being deemed recovered, Cohort 3 donors had two negative PCRs, clearance, or symptom resolution. These data are taken from a study of blood T cell repertoires in COVID-19. Study-level information: In each case, the material was cDNA or gDNA derived from T cells, B-cell-depleted T cells, or PBMCs.

The method was immunoSEQ multiplex PCR; TCRdb's version includes in-frame clones alone and lacks a portion of them. This sample has just over 300,000 clones; 70% to 90% occur once, and the top ten carry around 4.6%. V lost 4 bases and J 8 bases, leaving 17 bases between the germline ends. Germline CDR1 reads SQVTM; CDR2 reads ANQGSEA. The CDR3 length is 13 residues. This receptor was identified in a man aged 30 to 45 who had recovered from COVID-19. Sequencing used PBMCs or T cells enriched from blood (not recorded which). The rearrangement joins TRBV29-1 to TRBJ1-2; D is undetermined. Here the CDR3 reads CSVVGEYGNGYTF. DNA of the CDR3: TGCAGCGTTGTCGGGGAGTACGGAAACGGCTACACCTTC.